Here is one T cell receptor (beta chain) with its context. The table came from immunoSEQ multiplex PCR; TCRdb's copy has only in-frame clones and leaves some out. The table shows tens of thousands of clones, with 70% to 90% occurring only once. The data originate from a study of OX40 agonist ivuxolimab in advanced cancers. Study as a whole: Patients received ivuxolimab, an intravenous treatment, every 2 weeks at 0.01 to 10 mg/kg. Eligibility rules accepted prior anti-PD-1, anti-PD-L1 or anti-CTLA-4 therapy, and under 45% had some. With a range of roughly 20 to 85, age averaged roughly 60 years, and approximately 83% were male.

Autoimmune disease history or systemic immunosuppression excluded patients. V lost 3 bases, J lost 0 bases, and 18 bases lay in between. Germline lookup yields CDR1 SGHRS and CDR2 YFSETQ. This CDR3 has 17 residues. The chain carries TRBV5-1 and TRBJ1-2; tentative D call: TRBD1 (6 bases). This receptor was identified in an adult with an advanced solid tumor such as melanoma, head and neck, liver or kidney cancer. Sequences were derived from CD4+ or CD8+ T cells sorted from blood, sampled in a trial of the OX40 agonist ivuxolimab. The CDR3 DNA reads TGCGCCAGCAGCTCCGTCGGGGGAAGGGGGTCTAACTATGGCTACACCTTC. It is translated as CASSSVGGRGSNYGYTF.